This TCR beta chain is drawn from a study of CD8+ T cells in alopecia areata. Study-wide context: The study gave treated patients oral tofacitinib at 5 to 10 mg twice daily. Overall study results and limits: Normal scalp had lower clonality than lesional scalp, with alopecia totalis/universalis lesions showing this most strongly.

Extracted from the samples, RNA was reverse transcribed into cDNA to serve as the sequencing template. Profiling relied on immunoSEQ multiplex PCR, and the TCRdb table lists in-frame clones only, not all of them. The data contain 45,000 to 60,000 clones, 95% to 97% of them singletons. Germline CDR1 SGHRS, CDR2 YFSETQ. There are 16 residues in the CDR3. Trimming shortened V by 1 base and J by 4 bases, and 15 bases separated the two germline ends. Comments on this clone: What it binds is unknown.

This specimen was CD8+ T cells sorted from blood, taken at week 0. The receptor was derived from a human donor with alopecia areata. This chain connects TRBV5-1 to TRBJ2-1; D is unresolved. CDR3 protein: CASSLIRAGAYNEQFF. DNA of the CDR3: TGCGCCAGCAGCTTGATAAGGGCAGGAGCTTACAATGAGCAGTTCTTC. Together with reference TRBV5-1 and TRBJ2-1, the CDR3 gives the full variable domain: KAGVTQTPRYLIKTRGQQVTLSCSPISGHRSVSWYQQTPGQGLQFLFEYFSETQRNKGNFPGRFSGRQFSNSRSEMNVSTLELGDSALYLCASSLIRAGAYNEQFFGPGTRLTVL.